The TCR beta chain described here comes from a study of relationships among human T cell subsets (dated by TCRdb to the early 2010s). Background on the whole study: Eight distinct blood T cell populations were sequenced: pan T, CD8 cytotoxic, regulatory, Th1, Th2, naive plus transitional, activated and memory cells.

The paper as a whole reports these results and caveats: A CD4+CD8+ double-positive population could not be excluded by the bead-based sorting. The seven subsets showed no statistically significant differences in V, D and J usage, CDR3 length, or N-nucleotide additions. The considerable overlap in CDR3s among Th1, Th2 and regulatory T cells was taken as suggesting that cell fate choices are stochastic. Over 60% of CD8+ cytotoxic sequences belonged to clones with over 100 reads, whereas regulatory and Th2 subsets showed few such clones.

Worth noting for this clonotype: Its binding antigen is unknown. It has no much larger one-base neighbor in the sample; base qualities were not kept.

Receptors were amplified or captured by multiplex PCR. The run used a 454 GS FLX. Semiquantitative ARM-PCR was used to amplify the TCR alpha and beta CDR3 regions from mRNA. In ARM-PCR, tagged nested gene-specific primers were applied first, and communal superprimers then carried out the exponential amplification. Before the second amplification round was performed on first-round PCR products, the nested primers were removed by exonuclease. The amplicons were sequenced on the 454 platform, which can rapidly sequence millions of DNA fragments without cloning bias. A read counted as effective if the read could be mapped to both V and J germline segments. Per the original workflow: IRmap, which uses pyromap, a Smith-Waterman modification adapted to 454 sequencing errors, was used to assign reads to germline V, D and J segments. Cutoffs set at the 99th percentile of alignment scores from simulated random sequences were applied to filter D-beta assignments. CDR3 was defined as the amino acids between the conserved V-segment Y[YFLI]C motif and the J-segment [FW]GXGT motif. Repertoire diversity was estimated with a compound Poisson process model previously applied to large-scale EST data. A procedure for detecting cross-contamination was applied so that sample contamination could be argued against as the origin of shared CDR3s. TCRdb ran its own pipeline on the public reads, namely fastp trimming at Q25 and MiXCR clone calling, and kept in-frame beta chains. Each CDR3 protein appears once, grouped with its most common genes and DNA. TCRdb, rather than the study authors, made the V and J calls. Here the sample has roughly 13,000 distinct CDR3 sequences; around 64% occur a single time. The ten largest clonotypes hold 30% of the sample.

The CD4+CD25-CD294- flow-through remaining after CD25, CD56 and CD294 bead selections was collected as Th1 cells. Miltenyi superparamagnetic beads coated with subset-specific monoclonal antibodies were used for isolation of the T cell subsets. Every T cell population came from peripheral blood. Mononuclear cells were obtained from whole blood by Ficoll separation, and monocytes were then depleted with anti-CD14 microbeads. Isolated cell populations were immediately resuspended in RNAprotect reagent. Trimming takes 8 bases from V and 2 bases from J, and the germline ends sit 7 bases apart. Based on the germline V gene, the CDR1 and CDR2 sequences are MDHEN and SYDVKM. The CDR3 has 13 amino acids, counting the end cysteine and phenylalanine. Kept here is only the CDR3 DNA, which spans 39 bases and is read in frame from base 1.

The chain was built from TRBV28 and TRBJ1-6, with the D gene not clear enough to name. The material sequenced was CD4+ Th1 cells sorted from blood. Sample cell subset or site, as interpreted from the label and publication: CD4+CD25-CD294- T helper 1 cells. The TCR comes from a man aged 35 to 55 in good health. CDR3 sequence: CASLYTYNSPLHF. The nucleotides read TGTGCCAGCCTTTACACCTATAATTCACCCCTCCACTTT.